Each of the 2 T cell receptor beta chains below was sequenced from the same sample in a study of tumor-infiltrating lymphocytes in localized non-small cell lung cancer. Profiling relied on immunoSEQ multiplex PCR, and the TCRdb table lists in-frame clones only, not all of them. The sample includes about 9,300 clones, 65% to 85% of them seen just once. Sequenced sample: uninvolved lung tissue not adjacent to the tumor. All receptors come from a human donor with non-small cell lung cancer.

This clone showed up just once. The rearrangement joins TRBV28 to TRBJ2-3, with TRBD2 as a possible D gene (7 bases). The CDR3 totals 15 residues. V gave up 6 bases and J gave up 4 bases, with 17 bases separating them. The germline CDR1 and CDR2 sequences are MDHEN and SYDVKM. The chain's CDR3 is CASSGGGLPSDTQYF. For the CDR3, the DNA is TGTGCCAGCAGCGGCGGGGGCCTACCCTCAGATACGCAGTATTTT.

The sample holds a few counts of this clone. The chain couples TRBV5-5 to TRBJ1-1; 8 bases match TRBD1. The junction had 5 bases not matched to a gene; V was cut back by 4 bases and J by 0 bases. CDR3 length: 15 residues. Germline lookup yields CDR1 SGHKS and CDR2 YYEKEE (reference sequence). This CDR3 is CASSPGDRMNTEAFF. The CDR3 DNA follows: TGTGCCAGCAGCCCTGGGGACAGGATGAACACTGAAGCTTTCTTT.